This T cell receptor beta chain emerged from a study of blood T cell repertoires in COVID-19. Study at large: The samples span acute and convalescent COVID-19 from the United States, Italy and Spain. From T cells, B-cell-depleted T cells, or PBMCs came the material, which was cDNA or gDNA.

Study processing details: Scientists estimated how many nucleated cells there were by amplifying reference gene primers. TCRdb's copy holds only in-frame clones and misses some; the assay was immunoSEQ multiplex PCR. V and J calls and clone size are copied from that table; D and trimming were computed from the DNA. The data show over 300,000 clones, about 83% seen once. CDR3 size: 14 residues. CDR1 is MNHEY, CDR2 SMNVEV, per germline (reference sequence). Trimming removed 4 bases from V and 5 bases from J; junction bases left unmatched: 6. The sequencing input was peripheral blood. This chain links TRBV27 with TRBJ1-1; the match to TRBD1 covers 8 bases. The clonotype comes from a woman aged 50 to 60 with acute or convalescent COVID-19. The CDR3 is CASSSGGKGTEAFF. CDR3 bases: TGTGCCAGCAGTTCAGGGGGCAAGGGAACTGAAGCTTTCTTT.